This TCR beta chain was sequenced during a study of blood T cell repertoires in COVID-19. As handled by the study authors: How many nucleated cells were present was estimated from reference gene primer amplification. TCRdb keeps only in-frame clones here, not all; method: immunoSEQ multiplex PCR. D and trimming were read from the DNA, whereas the V and J calls and clone size are those reported in that table. The top ten hold roughly 15% of the sample, which has 100,000 to 150,000 clones, 81% seen once. The Seattle patients, enrolled during active infection, were followed longitudinally. The sequenced sample consisted of peripheral blood. The receptor's source is a young man with COVID-19, enrolled during active disease.

CDR3 in amino acids: CASSEGSYNQPQHF. In DNA, the CDR3 is TGTGCCAGCAGTGAGGGCAGTTACAATCAGCCCCAGCATTTT. V and J are TRBV2 and TRBJ1-5, with D uncertain. CDR1 and CDR2 from the germline V gene are SNHLY and FYNNEI. With 3 bases removed from V and 3 bases from J, the gap between germline ends came to 9 bases. The CDR3 extends over 14 amino acids.